This T cell receptor (beta chain) appears in the sequencing data of a study of CD8+CD57+ T cells in acquired aplastic anemia (dated by TCRdb to 2017 to 2018). Broadly, across the study: A mean of around 3.3 ug of DNA, ranging from roughly 0.19 to 27.4 ug, was extracted from sorted CD4+ and CD8+ cells. A CD8+CD57+ expansion meant a frequency higher than the mean frequency seen in healthy subjects. Broad study findings and their caveats: CD8+ Simpson's diversity did not differ significantly between patients and healthy controls (P=0.060). Approximately 31 CD8+ CDR3 sequences were found in both patients and controls but appeared to be highly expressed in patients and within the immunodominant clones of the patients.

The patients picked for sequencing were ones in whom flow cytometry had shown an expansion of CD8+CD57+ cells. Every patient had a diagnosis of severe acquired aplastic anemia based on International Study of Aplastic Anemia and Agranulocytosis and Camitta criteria. At the time blood was sampled, none of the patients had received any therapy. TCR repertoires of sorted CD4+ and CD8+ blood T cells from severe aplastic anemia patients and healthy subjects were deep-sequenced in the study. In the USA, patient enrollment took place under clinicaltrials.gov protocols 00001620, 01623167, 00001397, 00071045, 00081523 and 00961064. Ficoll-Paque density gradient centrifugation was used to isolate peripheral blood mononuclear cells. Before DNA extraction, CD4+ and CD8+ T cells were sorted by FACS or by magnetic beads. This clonotype was counted only a few times. Its recognized antigen is unknown. Base qualities are not recorded, but no much larger clone differs from it by a single base.

Genomic DNA was used as template for profiling of TCR beta VDJ combinations and CDR3 sequences. An Illumina HiSeq 2000 was used for TCR repertoire sequencing. Processing in the source paper ran as follows. TRBV/TRBJ rearrangement plots, CDR3 size and DJ length profiles, and Simpson's diversity index were used to assess repertoires. The most abundant DNA sequence in the deep sequencing data was taken as the immunodominant clone. CDR3 amino acid sequences were checked for sharing across subjects and were also compared against the VDJdb database and published repertoires. TCRdb cleaned the public reads at Q25 with fastp, built clones with MiXCR and kept in-frame beta chains. Identical CDR3 protein sequences are pooled into one entry, listed with their most common genes and DNA. The V and J calls follow TCRdb's processing rather than the paper's. This sample has 250,000 to 300,000 distinct CDR3 sequences in its table, and under 65% of those were observed once. The ten largest account for 1.3% of the sample.

In the germline V gene (reference sequence), CDR1 corresponds to LNHDA and CDR2 to SQIVND. From cysteine to phenylalanine, the CDR3 is 11 amino acids long. The retained sequence is limited to the CDR3, 33 bases, with the frame set at the first base. Trimming takes 8 bases from V and 5 bases from J, and the germline ends sit 9 bases apart. The chain is assembled from TRBV19 and TRBJ1-1, with the D gene not clear enough to name. The sequence was obtained from a human donor with aplastic anemia. Sequencing was performed on sorted CD4+, CD8+, or CD8+CD57+ T cells (not recorded which) from PBMCs. The CDR3 amino acid sequence is: CASLTFTEAFF. The DNA reads TGTGCCAGTCTGACATTTACTGAAGCTTTCTTT.